This T cell receptor beta chain comes out of a study of T cell responses to AZD1222 COVID-19 vaccine. TCRdb's copy holds only in-frame clones and misses some; the assay was immunoSEQ multiplex PCR. The sample includes over 85,000 clones, 90% of them seen just once. The ends lost 6 bases at V and 2 bases at J; junction bases unmatched: 15. The CDR3 is 18 residues long. Germline CDR1 LNHDA, CDR2 SQIVND (reference sequence). The rearrangement uses TRBV19 and TRBJ2-2; the match to TRBD1 covers 7 bases. This specimen consisted of peripheral blood, obtained on day 0 of AZD1222 vaccination. This TCR was recovered from an adult in good health. CDR3: CASRTPHSGTANTGELFF. The DNA of the CDR3 is TGTGCCAGTAGGACACCGCATTCCGGGACAGCAAACACCGGGGAGCTGTTTTTT.